This T cell receptor (beta chain) was captured by sequencing in a study of OX40 agonist ivuxolimab in advanced cancers. In the case of this clone: Its antigen remains unidentified.

TCRdb's copy holds only in-frame clones and misses some; the assay was immunoSEQ multiplex PCR. Here the sample spans tens of thousands of clones, about 81% being singletons. The germline CDR1 and CDR2 sequences are SGHVS and FNYEAQ. The trim removed 2 bases at V and 4 bases at J, leaving 7 bases unmatched. This CDR3 is 16 amino acids long. Study results and caveats: The 0.1-3.0 mg/kg partial responders had among the lowest clonal expansion. Low levels of normalized T-cell clonal expansion also appeared in some nonresponders. Researchers did not determine the expanded peripheral T cells' antigen specificity.

This receptor was identified in an adult with an advanced solid tumor such as melanoma, head and neck, liver or kidney cancer. The sequencing used CD4+ or CD8+ T cells sorted from blood, collected in a trial of the OX40 agonist ivuxolimab. The rearrangement links TRBV7-6 to TRBJ2-3; 9 nucleotides match TRBD1. The CDR3 region is CASSLLTGGRADTQYF. The CDR3 region has the DNA TGTGCCAGCAGCTTATTGACAGGGGGGAGGGCAGATACGCAGTATTTT.